The 17 T cell receptor beta chains listed next were all sequenced from one sample in a study of T cell repertoires in aging, cancer and after chemotherapy. TRB rearrangements spanning V, D and J were amplified using mixed TRB-A/B primers. TCRdb processed the multiplex PCR reads anew with MiXCR; each CDR3 protein has one entry. The sample has about 10,000 distinct CDR3 sequences, roughly two fifths seen once; the top ten hold roughly 1.7%. The template was genomic DNA from peripheral blood, not RNA. The sequenced sample was blood. The receptors stem from a human donor in good health.

This clonotype was picked up a small number of times. The chain employs TRBV18 and TRBJ1-2; D ambiguous. V was clipped by 1 base and J by 2 bases, with 8 bases between them. This CDR3 is 14 amino acids long. Germline V gene data show CDR1 as KGHSH and CDR2 as LQKENI. The CDR3 loop reads CASSPQGSNYGYTF. CDR3 sequence (DNA): TGTGCCAGCTCACCACAGGGTTCAAACTATGGCTACACCTTC.

The chain combines TRBV6-5 with TRBJ2-5; D might be TRBD1 (8 bases). The CDR3 consists of 17 residues. Trimming removed 6 bases at V and 0 bases at J, with 20 bases between. Per germline, CDR1 MNHEY and CDR2 SVGAGI. The CDR3 DNA follows: TGTGCCAGCAGCTATGGACAGGGACTACCGTACCAAGAGACCCAGTACTTC. Its translation: CASSYGQGLPYQETQYF.

The V gene is TRBV6-5, the J gene TRBJ2-7; TRBD1 aligns across 8 bases. After removal of 5 bases from V and 2 bases from J, the junction contained 14 bases not matched to a gene. The germline gives CDR1 MNHEY, CDR2 SVGAGI. This CDR3 spans 17 amino acids. CDR3 in amino acids: CASSASPTGVLPYEQYF. The DNA for the CDR3 is TGTGCCAGCAGTGCATCCCCGACAGGGGTTCTTCCCTACGAGCAGTACTTC.

The chain couples TRBV28 to TRBJ2-7, with D hard to call. Germline loops: CDR1 MDHEN, CDR2 SYDVKM. Trimming took off 2 bases at V and 4 bases at J, with 9 bases between the two ends. There are 13 residues in the CDR3. As DNA, the CDR3 is TGTGCCAGCAGTTTAATATCCGGGTACGAGCAGTACGTC. It specifies CASSLISGYEQYV.

The genes are TRBV28 and TRBJ2-7; 12 bases line up with TRBD2. This CDR3 is 13 amino acids long. Trimming took 3 bases from V and 6 from J; bases not matched to a gene: 0. Germline CDR1 MDHEN, CDR2 SYDVKM. CDR3 sequence reads: CASSLGLAGEQYV. The CDR3 bases are TGTGCCAGCAGTTTGGGACTAGCGGGCGAGCAGTACGTC.

This clonotype was observed a few times. The rearrangement joins TRBV20-1 to TRBJ1-6; 7 bases line up with TRBD1. This CDR3 region has 15 residues. Per germline, CDR1 DFQATT and CDR2 SNEGSKA (reference sequence). J lost 2 bases, V lost 3 bases, and 4 bases had no gene match. Here the CDR3 reads CSASGQVPYNSPLHF. The CDR3 region has the DNA TGCAGTGCTAGCGGACAGGTCCCCTATAATTCACCCCTCCACTTT.

V and J are TRBV30 and TRBJ2-7; 8 nucleotides align to TRBD1. Germline V gene lookup returns CDR1 GTSNPN and CDR2 SVGIG (reference sequence). The CDR3 loop spans 13 amino acids. The CDR3 sequence: CALSSGQGYEQYV. The CDR3 DNA sequence: TGTGCCTTGAGTTCCGGACAGGGCTACGAGCAGTACGTC.

This clonotype was detected only a few times. The chain is built from TRBV6-1 and TRBJ1-5, with D maybe TRBD1 (5 bases). Trimming removed 4 bases from V and 0 bases from J, with 10 bases in between. Germline CDR1 reads MNHNS; CDR2 reads SASEGT. The CDR3 runs 15 residues. Written as DNA, the CDR3 is TGTGCCAGCAGTGTTACAGGCCTTAGCAATCAGCCCCAGCATTTT. This gives the protein CASSVTGLSNQPQHF.

This clonotype was seen a few times. The CDR3 DNA reads TGCAGCGTTGGGGTATCAGGCTTCAATGAGCAGTTCTTC. Translating gives CSVGVSGFNEQFF. The genes are TRBV29-1 and TRBJ2-1; D unresolved. Between the trimmed V and J ends, which lost 4 bases and 6 bases, there was a span of 13 bases. This CDR3 spans 13 amino acids. Germline V gene sequence: CDR1 SQVTM, CDR2 ANQGSEA.

The rearrangement links TRBV12-3 or TRBV12-4 to TRBJ2-7, with TRBD2 matching 8 bases. The CDR3 consists of 14 residues. Trimming cost V 5 bases and J 0 bases; bases outside gene matches: 3. The CDR3 reads CASSQRGNSYEQYF. CDR3 in DNA: TGTGCCAGCAGTCAGCGGGGGAACTCCTACGAGCAGTACTTC.

V is TRBV19 and J is TRBJ1-4; D is unresolved. CDR1 and CDR2 (germline): LNHDA, SQIVND (reference sequence). The CDR3 runs 12 residues. The germline V and J ends were trimmed by 11 bases and 7 bases, with 14 bases remaining between them. This CDR3 is CASGEQVEKLFF. CDR3 bases: TGTGCCTCTGGGGAGCAAGTTGAAAAACTGTTTTTT.

The sample holds one count of this clonotype. The V gene is TRBV12-3 or TRBV12-4, the J gene TRBJ2-3; D remains ambiguous. Between the trimmed V and J ends, which lost 5 bases and 1 base, there was a span of 7 bases. There are 13 residues in the CDR3. CDR3 amino acids: CASSDQGTDTQYF. In DNA, the CDR3 is TGTGCCAGCAGTGACCAGGGCACAGATACGCAGTATTTT.

This clonotype was detected only a few times. The J gene is TRBJ2-5, the V gene TRBV4-1, with a possible D match to TRBD1 (5 bases). The germline V gene encodes CDR1 MGHRA and CDR2 YSYEKL. The CDR3 is 16 residues long. The germline V and J ends were trimmed by 4 bases and 1 base, with 16 bases remaining between them. CDR3 residues: CASSPHLTGRQETQYF. The CDR3 DNA reads as TGCGCCAGCAGCCCTCATCTAACAGGACGCCAAGAGACCCAGTACTTC.

J is TRBJ1-6 and V is TRBV11-2; weak D call: TRBD1 (5 bases). The germline gives CDR1 SGHAT, CDR2 FQNNGV. Trimming left V 11 bases short and J 8 bases short, with 19 bases between. CDR3 length: 14 amino acids. For the CDR3, the DNA is TGTGCCTCCGGGACCTCGTACCGGGATTCACCCCTCCACTTT. This sequence encodes CASGTSYRDSPLHF.

This clonotype was recorded a few times. The chain uses TRBV6-1 and TRBJ2-1, with 12 bases matching TRBD1. CDR1 and CDR2 (germline): MNHNS, SASEGT. Trimming removed 3 bases from V and 8 bases from J; junction bases left unmatched: 2. There are 14 residues in the CDR3. The CDR3 protein is CASSEGQGADEQFF. In nucleotides, the CDR3 is TGTGCCAGCAGTGAGGGACAGGGGGCCGATGAGCAGTTCTTC.

This chain joins TRBV6-6 and TRBJ1-5; weak D call: TRBD1 (5 bases). Germline loops: CDR1 MNHNY, CDR2 SVGAGI (reference sequence). The ends were cut back, 6 bases at V and 0 bases at J, with 12 bases in the middle. The CDR3 has 15 residues. The CDR3 nucleotides read TGTGCCAGCAGAATGGGGGACTATAGCAATCAGCCCCAGCATTTT. Amino acid sequence: CASRMGDYSNQPQHF.

As DNA, the CDR3 is TGTGCCAGCAGAATTTCGGGGGGGCACAATGAGCAGTTCTTC. As protein: CASRISGGHNEQFF. The genes are TRBV6-4 and TRBJ2-1; 8 nucleotides agree with TRBD2. J was trimmed by 5 bases and V by 6 bases; bases with no gene match: 6. Germline CDR1 MRHNA, CDR2 SNTAGT. This CDR3 region has 14 residues.